This TCR beta chain was recovered during a study of blood T cells in healthy people across ages. On this clonotype: What it binds is not known.

A sample-barcoded 5' primer and a J-beta primer mix were used in a second PCR of about 6 to 12 cycles. A template-switch adaptor containing 12 random nucleotides labeled each cDNA molecule. TCRdb re-called the 5' RACE reads with MiXCR, one entry per CDR3 protein. Of more than 800,000 distinct CDR3 sequences detected, 40% to 50% appear once; the ten largest clones hold approximately 17%. Unmatched junction bases numbered 7, after V lost 4 bases and J lost 2 bases. The CDR3 covers 16 residues. The V gene's germline CDR1 is KGHSH and CDR2 LQKENI. Study-level points and caveats: Greater diversity and more naive CD4+ cells were seen in long-lived donors than in aged donors.

Sequences were obtained from blood. This receptor was obtained from an older woman in good health. The chain employs TRBV18 and TRBJ2-3; TRBD1 matches at 9 bases. This chain's CDR3 is CASSLRTGASTDTQYF. In DNA, the CDR3 is TGTGCCAGCTCACTACGGACAGGGGCCTCCACAGATACGCAGTATTTT. Drawing the rest from reference TRBV18 and TRBJ2-3, the complete variable domain is NAGVMQNPRHLVRRRGQEARLRCSPMKGHSHVYWYRQLPEEGLKFMVYLQKENIIDESGMPKERFSAEFPKEGPSILRIQQVVRGDSAAYFCASSLRTGASTDTQYFGPGTRLTVL.